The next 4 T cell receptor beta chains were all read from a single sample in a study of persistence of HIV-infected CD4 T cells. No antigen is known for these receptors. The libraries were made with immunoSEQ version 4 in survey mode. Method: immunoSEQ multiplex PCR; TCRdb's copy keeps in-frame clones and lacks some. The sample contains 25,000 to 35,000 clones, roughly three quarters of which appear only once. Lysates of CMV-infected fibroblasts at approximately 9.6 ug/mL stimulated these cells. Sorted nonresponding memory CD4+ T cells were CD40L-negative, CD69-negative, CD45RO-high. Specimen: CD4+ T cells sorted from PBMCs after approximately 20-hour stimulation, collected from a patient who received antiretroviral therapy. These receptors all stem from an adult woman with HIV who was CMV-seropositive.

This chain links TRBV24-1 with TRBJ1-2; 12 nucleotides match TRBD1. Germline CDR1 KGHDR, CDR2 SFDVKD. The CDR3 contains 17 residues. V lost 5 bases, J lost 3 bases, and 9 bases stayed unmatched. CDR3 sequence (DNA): TGTGCCACCAGTGCCCCCGGGGGGACAGGGGGCGACTATGGCTACACCTTC. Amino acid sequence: CATSAPGGTGGDYGYTF.

Written as DNA, the CDR3 is TGTGCCAGCAGCCAGGGGGGACTTGCAAAGACCCAGTACTTC. This translates into CASSQGGLAKTQYF. The gene calls are TRBV3-1 (or the pseudogene TRBV3-2) and TRBJ2-5, with a tentative D call TRBD2 (6 bases). Germline CDR1 LGHDT, CDR2 YNNKEL (reference sequence). V was cut by 3 bases and J by 6 bases, with 14 bases left in between. The CDR3 contains 14 residues.

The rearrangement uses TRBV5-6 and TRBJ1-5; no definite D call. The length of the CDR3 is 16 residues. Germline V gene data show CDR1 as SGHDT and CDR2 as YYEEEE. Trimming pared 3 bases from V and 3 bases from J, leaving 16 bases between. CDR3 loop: CASSYNLGRSNQPQHF. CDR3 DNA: TGTGCCAGCAGCTACAACTTGGGCCGGTCCAATCAGCCCCAGCATTTT.

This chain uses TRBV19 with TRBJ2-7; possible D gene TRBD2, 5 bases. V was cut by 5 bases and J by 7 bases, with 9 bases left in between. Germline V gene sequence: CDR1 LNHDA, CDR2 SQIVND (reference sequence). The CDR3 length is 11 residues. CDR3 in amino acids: CASSGGWEQYF. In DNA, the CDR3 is TGTGCCAGTAGTGGAGGATGGGAGCAGTACTTC. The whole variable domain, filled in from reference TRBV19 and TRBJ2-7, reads DGGITQSPKYLFRKEGQNVTLSCEQNLNHDAMYWYRQDPGQGLRLIYYSQIVNDFQKGDIAEGYSVSREKKESFPLTVTSAQKNPTAFYLCASSGGWEQYFGPGTRLTVT.